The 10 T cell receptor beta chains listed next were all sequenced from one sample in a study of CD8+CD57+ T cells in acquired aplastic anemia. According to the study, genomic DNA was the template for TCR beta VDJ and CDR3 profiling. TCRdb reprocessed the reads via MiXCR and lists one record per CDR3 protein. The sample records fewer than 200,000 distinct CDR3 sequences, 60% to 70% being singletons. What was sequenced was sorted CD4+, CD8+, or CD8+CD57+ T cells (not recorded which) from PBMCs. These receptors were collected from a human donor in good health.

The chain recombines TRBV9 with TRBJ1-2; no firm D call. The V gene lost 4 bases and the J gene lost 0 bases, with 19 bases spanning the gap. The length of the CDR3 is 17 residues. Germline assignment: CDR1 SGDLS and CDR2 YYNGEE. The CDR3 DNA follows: TGTGCCAGCAGCCAGTTCCCCGGACGGTACCCTAACTATGGCTACACCTTC. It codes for CASSQFPGRYPNYGYTF.

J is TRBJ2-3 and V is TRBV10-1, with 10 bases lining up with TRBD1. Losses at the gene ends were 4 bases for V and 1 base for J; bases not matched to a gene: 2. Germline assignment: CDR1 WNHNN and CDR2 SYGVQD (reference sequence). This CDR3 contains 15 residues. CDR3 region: CASSGGTGGTDTQYF. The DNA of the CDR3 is TGCGCCAGCAGTGGCGGGACAGGGGGCACAGATACGCAGTATTTT.

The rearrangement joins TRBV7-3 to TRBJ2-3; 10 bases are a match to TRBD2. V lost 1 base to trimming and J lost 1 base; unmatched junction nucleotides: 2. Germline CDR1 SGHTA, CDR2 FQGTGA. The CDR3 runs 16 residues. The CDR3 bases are TGTGCCAGCAGCTTAATCGGACTAGCGGGCACAGATACGCAGTATTTT. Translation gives CASSLIGLAGTDTQYF.

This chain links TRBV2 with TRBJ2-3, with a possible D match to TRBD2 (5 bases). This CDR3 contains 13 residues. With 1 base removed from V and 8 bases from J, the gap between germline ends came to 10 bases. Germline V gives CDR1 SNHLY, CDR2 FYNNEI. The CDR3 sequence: CASSEGALGTQYF. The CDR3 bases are TGTGCCAGCAGTGAAGGGGCACTAGGTACGCAGTATTTT.

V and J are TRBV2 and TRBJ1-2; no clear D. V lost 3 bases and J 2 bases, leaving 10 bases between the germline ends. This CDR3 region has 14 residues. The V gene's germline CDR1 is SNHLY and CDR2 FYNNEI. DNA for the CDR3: TGTGCCAGCAGTGATAACCCAGTGAACTATGGCTACACCTTC. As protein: CASSDNPVNYGYTF.

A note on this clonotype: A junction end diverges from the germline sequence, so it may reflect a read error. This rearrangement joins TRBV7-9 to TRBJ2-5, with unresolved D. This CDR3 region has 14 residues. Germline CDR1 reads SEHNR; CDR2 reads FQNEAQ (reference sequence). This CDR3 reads CASSTARVTEPQYF. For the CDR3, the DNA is TGTGCCAGCAGCACCGCTAGGGTTACAGAGCCCCAGTACTTC.

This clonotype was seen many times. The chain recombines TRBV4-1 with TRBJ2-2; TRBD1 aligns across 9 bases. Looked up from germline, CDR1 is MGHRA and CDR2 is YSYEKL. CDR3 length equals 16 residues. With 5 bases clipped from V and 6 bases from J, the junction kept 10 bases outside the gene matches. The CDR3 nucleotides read TGCGCCAGCAGCTCAACTACCGGGACAGGGTCCGGGGAGCTGTTTTTT. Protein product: CASSSTTGTGSGELFF.

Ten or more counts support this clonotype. The CDR3: CSVEISAGDTGELFF. The CDR3 nucleotides read TGCAGCGTTGAAATATCGGCGGGGGACACCGGGGAGCTGTTTTTT. The rearrangement joins TRBV29-1 to TRBJ2-2; 7 bases match TRBD2. Trimming took 2 bases from V and 3 from J; bases not matched to a gene: 6. The CDR3 length is 15 residues. The V gene's germline CDR1 is SQVTM and CDR2 ANQGSEA.

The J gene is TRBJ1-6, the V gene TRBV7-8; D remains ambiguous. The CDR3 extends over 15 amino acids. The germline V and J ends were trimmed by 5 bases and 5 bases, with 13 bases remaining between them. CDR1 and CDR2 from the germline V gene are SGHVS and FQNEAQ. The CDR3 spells CASSLRAGDNSPLHF. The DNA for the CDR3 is TGTGCCAGCAGCCTACGGGCCGGCGATAATTCACCCCTCCACTTT.

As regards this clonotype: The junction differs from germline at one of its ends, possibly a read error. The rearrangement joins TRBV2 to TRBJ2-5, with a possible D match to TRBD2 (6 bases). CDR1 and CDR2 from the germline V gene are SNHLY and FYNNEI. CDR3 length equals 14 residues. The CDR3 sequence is CDSSERLGHETQYF. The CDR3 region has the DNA TGTGACAGCAGTGAGAGACTAGGCCATGAGACCCAGTACTTC.